This is a list of T cell receptor beta chains from one sample in a study of breast tumors, draining lymph nodes, adjacent tissues. A single record per CDR3 protein comes from TCRdb applying MiXCR to the multiplex PCR reads. The data show around 140,000 distinct CDR3 sequences, with 20% to 25% seen just once and around 2.7% held by the top ten. Sequencing input: axillary lymph node tissue. The receptors derive from a female donor with breast cancer. Some clones in this sample may be carry-over from other donors' samples. CDR3s include the opening cysteine and the closing phenylalanine or tryptophan. The order of the fields is clone size, J gene, D gene, V gene, CDR3 DNA, CDR3 protein. The D gene is left open where the match is weak. Expanded clones are given a class, and other clones once, few, many or no size at all.

many	TRBJ2-5	TRBD2	TRBV7-3	TGTGCCAGCAGCTTAAACGGGAGGGCCGGGGAGACCCAGTACTTC	CASSLNGRAGETQYF
many	TRBJ2-7	TRBD1	TRBV2	TGTGCCAGCAGTGAAGAGGGACAGGGACTCTCCGAGCAGTACTTC	CASSEEGQGLSEQYF
NA	TRBJ2-7	NA	TRBV7-8	TGTGCCAGCAGCTTATCTGAGGGGCCGGGCTCCTACGAGCAGTACTTC	CASSLSEGPGSYEQYF
many	TRBJ2-1	NA	TRBV19	TGTGCCAGTAGTATGGGAAATGAGCAGTTCTTC	CASSMGNEQFF
many	TRBJ1-2	TRBD1	TRBV9	TGTGCCAGCAGCTCTACCGGACAGGGAGTTGGCTACACCTTC	CASSSTGQGVGYTF
many	TRBJ2-1	TRBD1	TRBV30	TGTGCCTGGAGTTCAGGGGGCGCGATGGATGAGCAGTTCTTC	CAWSSGGAMDEQFF
NA	TRBJ2-2	NA	TRBV11-2	TGTGCCGGCAGCTTAGTTCCGGGAGACTCCACCGGGGAGCTGTTTTTT	CAGSLVPGDSTGELFF
many	TRBJ2-7	NA	TRBV29-1	TGCAGCGTTGATCCCATCGGTTCCTACGAGCAGTACTTC	CSVDPIGSYEQYF
few	TRBJ2-1	NA	TRBV18	TGTGCCAGCTCCCCGCGGGACAGACCCTACAATGAGCAGTTCTTC	CASSPRDRPYNEQFF
many	TRBJ1-2	TRBD1	TRBV6-5	TGTGCCAGCAGTTACCGACAGGGTGGCGGCTACACCTTC	CASSYRQGGGYTF
many	TRBJ2-7	TRBD1	TRBV6-2/TRBV6-3	TGTGCCAGCAGAATAACAGGGGGTAATTACGAGCAGTACTTC	CASRITGGNYEQYF
many	TRBJ2-5	TRBD2	TRBV14	TGTGCCAGCAGCCAACGGACTAGCGGGAGGGCCTTGGAGACCCAGTACTTC	CASSQRTSGRALETQYF
many	TRBJ2-5	NA	TRBV20-1	TGCAGTGCTAGGGATGAAGAGACCCAGTACTTC	CSARDEETQYF
many	TRBJ2-1	TRBD2	TRBV6-2/TRBV6-3	TGTGCCAGCACAATTGGGACTAGCGGGAGTAGGGAGCAGTTCTTC	CASTIGTSGSREQFF
many	TRBJ2-5	TRBD1	TRBV7-6	TGTGCCAGCAGCACGCGACAGGGGCGGCAGACCCAGTACTTC	CASSTRQGRQTQYF
many	TRBJ1-3	NA	TRBV12-3/TRBV12-4	TGTGCCAGCAGCCGAGGGGGATCAGGAAACACCATATATTTT	CASSRGGSGNTIYF
NA	TRBJ2-2	NA	TRBV7-9	TGCGCCAGCAGCTCGATAGGGATTACCGGGGAGCTGTTTTTT	CASSSIGITGELFF
many	TRBJ2-5	TRBD1	TRBV5-6	TGTGCCAGCAGCACGGGACAGGGGGCCGTACAAGAGACCCAGTACTTC	CASSTGQGAVQETQYF
many	TRBJ2-7	TRBD1	TRBV6-2/TRBV6-3	TGTGCCAGCAGTTACGTCGGACAGGGTGGCGAGCAGTACTTC	CASSYVGQGGEQYF
many	TRBJ1-2	NA	TRBV6-6	TGTGCCAGCAGCCGGCGGGGCCAGGACTTCTATGGCTACACCTTC	CASSRRGQDFYGYTF
many	TRBJ2-7	TRBD2	TRBV7-8	TGTGCCAGCAGCCCCAGCGGGAGTAGGTACGAGCAGTACTTC	CASSPSGSRYEQYF
many	TRBJ2-2	NA	TRBV10-3	TGTGCCATCATGGGGGAGACCGGGGAGCTGTTTTTT	CAIMGETGELFF
NA	TRBJ1-3	NA	TRBV3-1	TGTGCCAGCGAGGGGTACGGAAACACCATATATTTT	CASEGYGNTIYF
many	TRBJ2-5	NA	TRBV7-9	TGTGCCAGCAGCGAGCGCAGGGGAGAGACCCAGTACTTC	CASSERRGETQYF
many	TRBJ2-1	TRBD2	TRBV13	TGTGCCAGCAGCTTAGGCCTGGGACTAGCGGGAGGGCCCGGGTTCTTC	CASSLGLGLAGGPGFF
many	TRBJ2-7	TRBD2	TRBV4-1	TGCGCCAGCAGCCAAGAAGGCCTAGCGGGAGACACCTCCTACGAGCAGTACTTC	CASSQEGLAGDTSYEQYF
many	TRBJ2-3	NA	TRBV4-2	TGTGCCAGCAGCCGGGACTTAACAGATACGCAGTATTTT	CASSRDLTDTQYF
many	TRBJ2-3	TRBD2	TRBV2	TGTGCCAGCAGTGGATCCGGCGGGAGGGCCTTTACGCAGTATTTT	CASSGSGGRAFTQYF
NA	TRBJ2-5	NA	TRBV24-1	TGTGCCACCAGTGATCCACTGTCAGGGACGAGAGGAGAGACCCGGTACTTC	CATSDPLSGTRGETRYF
many	TRBJ1-3	NA	TRBV11-3	TGTGCCAGCAGCCAGAGGAGCTCTGGAAACACCATATATTTT	CASSQRSSGNTIYF
many	TRBJ1-4	TRBD1	TRBV29-1	TGCAGCGTTGAGACAGGGAGTAATGAAAAACTGTTTTTT	CSVETGSNEKLFF